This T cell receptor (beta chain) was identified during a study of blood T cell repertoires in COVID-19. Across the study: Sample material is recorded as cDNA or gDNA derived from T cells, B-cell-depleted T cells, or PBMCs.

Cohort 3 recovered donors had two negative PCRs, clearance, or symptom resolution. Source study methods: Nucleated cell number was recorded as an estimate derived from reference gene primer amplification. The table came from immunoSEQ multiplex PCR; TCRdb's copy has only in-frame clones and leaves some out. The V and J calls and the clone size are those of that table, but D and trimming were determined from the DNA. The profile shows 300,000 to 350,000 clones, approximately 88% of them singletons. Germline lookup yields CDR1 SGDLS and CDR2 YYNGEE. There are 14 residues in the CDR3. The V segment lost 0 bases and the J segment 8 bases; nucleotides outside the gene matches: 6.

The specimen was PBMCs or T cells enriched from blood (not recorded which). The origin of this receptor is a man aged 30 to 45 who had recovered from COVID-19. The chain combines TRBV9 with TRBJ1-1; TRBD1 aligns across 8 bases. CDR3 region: CASSVGQGAREAFF. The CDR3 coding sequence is TGTGCCAGCAGCGTAGGCCAGGGGGCTAGGGAAGCTTTCTTT.